This TCR beta chain is drawn from a study of shared clonotypes between healthy human individuals. Generated by immunoSEQ multiplex PCR, the TCRdb table keeps only in-frame clones and is missing some. Of around 610,000 clones in the sample, about 95% are singletons; the top ten hold 0.11%. Trimming cost V 0 bases and J 3 bases, with 9 bases left between them. Germline CDR1 PRHDT, CDR2 FYEKMQ (reference sequence). The CDR3 consists of 15 residues. Terminally differentiated effector memory CD45RA+ cells were left out of the naive CD8 fraction, which was CD45RO-negative and positively selected for CCR7. This TCR was recovered from a woman in her twenties or thirties in good health. Material: naive CD8+ T cells sorted from blood. The rearrangement links TRBV13 to TRBJ1-5; TRBD1 is a possible D gene (6 bases). Written as DNA, the CDR3 is TGTGCCAGCAGCTTAGGAGGGGGATCCAATCAGCCCCAGCATTTT. Its translation: CASSLGGGSNQPQHF.